This T cell receptor beta chain emerged from a study of technical replicates of blood from a few donors. Sequenced by immunoSEQ multiplex PCR; TCRdb stores in-frame clones only, minus some. The sample shows 9,500 to 15,000 clones, about 95% of them seen only once. The clonotype was recovered from a human donor in good health. The sample taken for sequencing was PBMCs.

The CDR3 DNA sequence: TGTGCCAGCAGCCCAAGACCGGGACAGGGTGTATTGGTGGGCTACGAGCAGTACTTC. It specifies CASSPRPGQGVLVGYEQYF. The chain couples TRBV11-2 to TRBJ2-7; TRBD1 matches 9 bases. CDR1 SGHAT and CDR2 FQNNGV come from the germline V gene. V was pared by 5 bases and J by 3 bases, with 20 bases of the junction left unmatched. This CDR3 is built from 19 residues.